These 24 T cell receptor beta chains were sequenced from one sample in a study of Ad26.COV2.S vaccination and SARS-CoV-2 variants. Using immunoSEQ multiplex PCR, the repertoire was profiled, and TCRdb retains in-frame clones only, with some absent. Of some 400,000 clones detected, around 91% appear once; the ten largest clones hold 1.9%. Treatment reported: some 20 received Ad26.COV2.S at low or high dose, single or two shots; 5 received placebo; per-sample allocation not given. Samples came from day 63 after the first vaccine or placebo injection. The source was peripheral blood, collected in a trial of Ad26.COV2.S vaccine versus placebo. The receptors were sampled from a person between 18 and 60 years old who received the Ad26.COV2.S COVID-19 vaccine or a placebo.

The rearrangement uses TRBV9 and TRBJ2-4; 8 bases are shared with TRBD1. Losses at the gene ends were 4 bases for V and 4 bases for J; bases not matched to a gene: 10. CDR3 length: 16 amino acids. Germline CDR1 and CDR2: SGDLS and YYNGEE. CDR3 protein: CASSPPGQGGKNIQYF. The CDR3 nucleotides are TGTGCCAGCAGCCCCCCTGGACAGGGTGGAAAAAACATTCAGTACTTC.

This chain connects TRBV5-6 to TRBJ2-2, with 8 bases that match TRBD1. J gave up 3 bases and V 4 bases, and 14 bases lay outside the gene matches. Germline loops: CDR1 SGHDT, CDR2 YYEEEE. This CDR3 spans 18 amino acids. The CDR3: CASSIFRGRLEDTGELFF. Here the CDR3 DNA reads TGTGCCAGCAGCATATTCAGGGGGCGCCTTGAAGACACCGGGGAGCTGTTTTTT.

The chain combines TRBV5-6 with TRBJ2-7, with D unclear. The V gene's germline CDR1 is SGHDT and CDR2 YYEEEE. The V and J ends lost 0 bases and 1 base respectively, with 5 bases between them. CDR3 length equals 13 residues. The CDR3 sequence: CASSLARSYEQYF. Here the CDR3 DNA reads TGTGCCAGCAGCTTGGCACGATCCTACGAGCAGTACTTC.

The rearrangement uses TRBV6-5 and TRBJ1-5; D call uncertain. The germline V gene has CDR1 MNHEY and CDR2 SVGAGI. V gave up 1 base and J gave up 4 bases, with 11 bases separating them. CDR3 length equals 15 residues. CDR3 DNA: TGTGCCAGCAGTTACTTGTGGGGTAAAAATCAGCCCCAGCATTTT. It translates to CASSYLWGKNQPQHF.

J is TRBJ2-1 and V is TRBV5-6; TRBD2 matches at 12 bases. The junction had 5 bases not matched to a gene; V was cut back by 2 bases and J by 5 bases. CDR1 and CDR2 from the germline V gene are SGHDT and YYEEEE. The CDR3 consists of 16 residues. The CDR3 loop is CASSFLGLAGNNEQFF. The CDR3 coding sequence is TGTGCCAGCAGCTTCCTAGGACTAGCGGGAAACAATGAGCAGTTCTTC.

The V call is TRBV6-1, the J call TRBJ2-1, with 9 bases aligning to TRBD2. Germline V gene data show CDR1 as MNHNS and CDR2 as SASEGT. With 0 bases clipped from V and 8 bases from J, the junction kept 8 bases outside the gene matches. The CDR3 loop spans 16 amino acids. The CDR3: CASSEAPSGAYYEQFF. CDR3 coding DNA: TGTGCCAGCAGTGAAGCGCCTAGCGGGGCTTATTATGAGCAGTTCTTC.

This sequence joins TRBV7-2 and TRBJ1-1; 9 nucleotides agree with TRBD1. With 2 bases clipped from V and 4 bases from J, the junction kept 11 bases outside the gene matches. The CDR3 sequence is 17 residues long. CDR1 SGHTA and CDR2 FQGNSA come from the germline V gene. CDR3 sequence reads: CASSLSSQGAVGTEAFF. The CDR3 DNA is TGTGCCAGCAGCTTAAGTTCACAGGGGGCGGTGGGCACTGAAGCTTTCTTT.

This clone was found a few times. V and J are TRBV28 and TRBJ2-7; D may be TRBD1 or TRBD2 (5 bases each). The CDR3 has 16 amino acids. Trimming took 6 bases from V and 4 from J, leaving 22 bases between them. From germline, CDR1 is MDHEN and CDR2 SYDVKM. CDR3 loop: CASRDALRGRRYEQYF. As DNA, the CDR3 is TGTGCCAGCAGAGACGCCCTGAGGGGACGGAGATACGAGCAGTACTTC.

For this clone: The junction shows a germline mismatch at one end, possibly a read error. The V and J genes are TRBV12-5 and TRBJ2-1, with D possibly being TRBD1 (7 bases). CDR3 size: 14 residues. The V gene's germline CDR1 is LGHNT and CDR2 FRNRAP. CDR3 nucleotides: TGTGCTAGTGGTTTGGTACGTCGTCAGGGGGGTGAGATCTTC. Translated: CASGLVRRQGGEIF.

The chain links TRBV3-1 (or the pseudogene TRBV3-2) to TRBJ1-5; D gene ambiguous. CDR1 is LGHDT and CDR2 is YNNKEL in the germline V gene (reference sequence). The CDR3 extends over 13 amino acids. Trimming shortened V by 2 bases and J by 0 bases, and 2 bases separated the two germline ends. The CDR3: CASSQYSNQPQHF. Here the CDR3 DNA reads TGTGCCAGCAGCCAATATAGCAATCAGCCCCAGCATTTT.

This chain joins TRBV25-1 and TRBJ1-6, with TRBD1 identical over 8 bases. The germline gives CDR1 MGHDK, CDR2 SYGVNS. The CDR3 contains 13 residues. Unmatched junction bases numbered 3, after V lost 6 bases and J lost 8 bases. DNA for the CDR3: TGTGCCAGCAGCGGGACAGGCGATTCACCCCTCCACTTT. This encodes CASSGTGDSPLHF.

V and J are TRBV15 and TRBJ2-7; no reliable D call. The germline gives CDR1 LNHNV, CDR2 YYDKDF (reference sequence). This CDR3 region has 16 residues. The V end lost 1 base, the J end lost 2 bases, and 15 bases lay between the germline ends. CDR3 loop: CATSRGAVGNAYEQYF. Written as DNA, the CDR3 is TGTGCCACCAGCAGAGGGGCCGTCGGAAACGCCTACGAGCAGTACTTC.

This chain uses TRBV12-5 with TRBJ2-5, with TRBD1 identical over 7 bases. The ends lost 1 base at V and 7 bases at J; junction bases unmatched: 12. The CDR3 sequence is 16 residues long. The germline V gene has CDR1 LGHNT and CDR2 FRNRAP. CDR3 loop: CASGLALGTVEVTQYF. The CDR3 DNA is TGTGCTAGTGGTTTGGCTCTCGGGACAGTCGAGGTGACCCAGTACTTC.

The chain links TRBV30 to TRBJ1-2, with TRBD1 matching 7 bases. The CDR3 totals 13 residues. Trimming cost V 4 bases and J 5 bases; bases outside gene matches: 7. The germline CDR1 and CDR2 sequences are GTSNPN and SVGIG (reference sequence). The CDR3 loop reads CAWTLQGRYGYTF. The CDR3 region has the DNA TGTGCCTGGACTCTACAGGGGAGGTATGGCTACACCTTC.

In nucleotides, the CDR3 is TGCGCCAGCAGCCCATGGCCTATAGGACAGTCTTACAATGAGCAGTTCTTC. Protein: CASSPWPIGQSYNEQFF. This chain joins TRBV5-1 and TRBJ2-1; perhaps TRBD1 as D (6 bases). Germline V lookup: CDR1 SGHRS, CDR2 YFSETQ. V was trimmed by 4 bases and J by 4 bases, leaving 21 bases between them. CDR3 length: 17 residues.

The chain uses TRBV5-5 and TRBJ1-4, with 9 bases that match TRBD1. Germline loops: CDR1 SGHKS, CDR2 YYEKEE (reference sequence). The ends lost 3 bases at V and 6 bases at J; junction bases unmatched: 6. The CDR3 contains 15 residues. The chain's CDR3 is CASSSRDREDEKLFF. In DNA form, the CDR3 reads TGTGCCAGCAGCTCCCGGGACAGGGAGGATGAAAAACTGTTTTTT.

The chain is built from TRBV5-1 and TRBJ2-1, with D possibly TRBD2 on 6 matching bases. CDR3 length equals 14 residues. Trimming removed 2 bases at V and 10 bases at J, with 16 bases between. From germline, CDR1 is SGHRS and CDR2 YFSETQ. The CDR3 reads CASSFSPGGEEQFF. CDR3 DNA: TGCGCCAGCAGCTTTTCCCCCGGCGGGGAGGAGCAGTTCTTC.

The V and J genes are TRBV7-8 and TRBJ1-1; no clear D. Trimming shortened V by 5 bases and J by 0 bases, and 16 bases separated the two germline ends. The CDR3 is 16 residues long. Looked up from germline, CDR1 is SGHVS and CDR2 is FQNEAQ. The CDR3 loop reads CASSPPGRNMNTEAFF. The CDR3 region has the DNA TGTGCCAGCAGCCCGCCGGGTCGAAATATGAACACTGAAGCTTTCTTT.

The CDR3 protein is CSVVRGQYEQYF. In DNA form, the CDR3 reads TGCAGCGTTGTTCGTGGCCAATACGAGCAGTACTTC. The chain links TRBV29-1 to TRBJ2-7; D gene unclear. V was trimmed by 4 bases and J by 4 bases, leaving 11 bases between them. The CDR3 is made up of 12 amino acids. CDR1 is SQVTM and CDR2 is ANQGSEA in the germline V gene.

This clone was seen a single time. The genes are TRBV7-9 and TRBJ2-1; 7 nucleotides align to TRBD2. The CDR3 sequence is 17 residues long. Looked up from germline, CDR1 is SEHNR and CDR2 is FQNEAQ (reference sequence). Trimming removed 2 bases from V and 1 base from J; junction bases left unmatched: 8. This chain's CDR3 is CASSLSHWRESYNEQFF. The CDR3 DNA reads as TGTGCCAGCAGCTTATCGCATTGGCGGGAGTCCTACAATGAGCAGTTCTTC.

The chain recombines TRBV2 with TRBJ2-7; 8 nucleotides align to TRBD2. The J segment lost 5 bases and the V segment lost 7 bases, leaving 4 bases of the junction unmatched. In germline, CDR1 is SNHLY, CDR2 FYNNEI. The CDR3 runs to 12 residues. Here the CDR3 DNA reads TGTGCCAGCATACGGCGGGGGGACGAGCAGTACTTC. The encoded protein is CASIRRGDEQYF.

The V call is TRBV7-9, the J call TRBJ1-1; D uncertain. V dropped 3 bases and J dropped 4 bases, with 3 bases sitting between them. Germline loops: CDR1 SEHNR, CDR2 FQNEAQ (reference sequence). The CDR3 runs 11 residues. CDR3 in amino acids: CASSFSTEAFF. The CDR3 DNA follows: TGTGCCAGCAGCTTTTCCACTGAAGCTTTCTTT.

The table lists this clone with a count of one. The chain recombines TRBV5-4 with TRBJ2-2, with 7 bases identical to TRBD2. Germline V gives CDR1 SGHNT, CDR2 YYREEE (reference sequence). The length of the CDR3 is 17 residues. V gave up 5 bases and J gave up 5 bases; unmatched junction bases: 15. CDR3 nucleotide sequence: TGTGCCAGCAGGAGCGGCCTCGAGCGGGGCCCAACCGGGGAGCTGTTTTTT. Its translation is CASRSGLERGPTGELFF. Supplemented by reference TRBV5-4 and TRBJ2-2, the full variable domain reads ETGVTQSPTHLIKTRGQQVTLRCSSQSGHNTVSWYQQALGQGPQFIFQYYREEENGRGNFPPRFSGLQFPNYSSELNVNALELDDSALYLCASRSGLERGPTGELFFGEGSRLTVL.

The V gene is TRBV9, the J gene TRBJ2-7; D might be TRBD1 (6 bases). V was pared by 3 bases and J by 3 bases, with 13 bases between. Germline lookup yields CDR1 SGDLS and CDR2 YYNGEE. The CDR3 contains 14 residues. This CDR3 reads CASSADRDNYEQYF. The CDR3 DNA reads TGTGCCAGCAGCGCCGACCGGGACAACTACGAGCAGTACTTC. Together with reference TRBV9 and TRBJ2-7, the CDR3 gives the full variable domain: DSGVTQTPKHLITATGQRVTLRCSPRSGDLSVYWYQQSLDQGLQFLIQYYNGEERAKGNILERFSAQQFPDLHSELNLSSLELGDSALYFCASSADRDNYEQYFGPGTRLTVT.